These 21 T cell receptor beta chains came from one sample sequenced in a study of T cell changes during pregnancy in multiple sclerosis. Clones were read by immunoSEQ multiplex PCR, and TCRdb kept only the in-frame ones, dropping some. The sample includes approximately 23,000 clones, more than 80% seen only once; the top ten take around 0.67%. The specimen was CD4+ T cells from peripheral blood mononuclear cells, collected in the third trimester of pregnancy. The origin of the receptors is a female donor in good health, enrolled as a control in a pregnancy study.

The J gene is TRBJ2-5, the V gene TRBV19, with a weak D call TRBD1 (6 bases). Trimming stripped 1 base from V and 2 bases from J, with 17 bases between. Per the germline V gene, CDR1 is LNHDA and CDR2 is SQIVND (reference sequence). The CDR3 length is 17 residues. This chain's CDR3 is CASSIGGQARGQETQYF. CDR3 coding DNA: TGTGCCAGTAGTATAGGGGGGCAGGCAAGGGGTCAAGAGACCCAGTACTTC.

The chain links TRBV14 to TRBJ2-7; D may be TRBD2 (6 bases). This CDR3 comprises 14 residues. V was shortened by 0 bases and J by 4 bases, with 10 bases between the two germline ends. CDR1 and CDR2 from the germline V gene are SGHDN and FVKESK. The CDR3 nucleotides are TGTGCCAGCAGCCAAGACTGGGACTCATACGAGCAGTACTTC. It translates to CASSQDWDSYEQYF. Full variable domain (rest looked up from reference TRBV14 and TRBJ2-7): EAGVTQFPSHSVIEKGQTVTLRCDPISGHDNLYWYRRVMGKEIKFLLHFVKESKQDESGMPNNRFLAERTGGTYSTLKVQPAELEDSGVYFCASSQDWDSYEQYFGPGTRLTVT.

The chain combines TRBV4-1 with TRBJ2-6; 8 bases map to TRBD1. V lost 2 bases to trimming and J lost 2 bases; unmatched junction nucleotides: 5. The CDR3 is 17 residues long. The germline V gene encodes CDR1 MGHRA and CDR2 YSYEKL. CDR3 loop: CASSQRDRSAGANVLTF. CDR3 nucleotide sequence: TGCGCCAGCAGCCAACGGGACAGGTCAGCTGGGGCCAACGTCCTGACTTTC.

The V call is TRBV19, the J call TRBJ2-2; TRBD2 matches at 10 bases. This CDR3 region has 16 residues. Germline values: CDR1 LNHDA, CDR2 SQIVND (reference sequence). The V gene end was trimmed by 4 bases and the J gene end by 4 bases; junction bases not matched to a gene: 6. The CDR3 here is CASSTLAGARTGELFF. DNA of the CDR3: TGTGCCAGTAGTACCCTAGCGGGGGCCCGCACCGGGGAGCTGTTTTTT.

The V and J genes are TRBV5-6 and TRBJ1-5, with D maybe TRBD1 (5 bases). This CDR3 is 15 amino acids long. The V and J ends lost 2 bases and 4 bases respectively, with 13 bases between them. Germline V CDR1 and CDR2: SGHDT, YYEEEE. CDR3 in DNA: TGTGCCAGCAGCTTAGAAGGGGCTCGGAATCAGCCCCAGCATTTT. Protein sequence: CASSLEGARNQPQHF.

This sequence joins TRBV4-1 and TRBJ1-2, with TRBD1 as a possible D gene (5 bases). The V end was cut by 1 base, the J end by 8 bases, with 11 bases between. The CDR3 runs to 13 residues. CDR1 is MGHRA, CDR2 YSYEKL, per germline. The CDR3 loop reads CASSQAGDFGYTF. The DNA for the CDR3 is TGCGCCAGCAGCCAAGCGGGGGATTTCGGCTACACCTTC.

This clone has only one observation. The chain carries TRBV10-3 and TRBJ2-7; 8 bases agree with TRBD2. CDR3 length: 16 residues. CDR1 and CDR2 from the germline V gene are ENHRY and SYGVKD. After removal of 0 bases from V and 0 bases from J, the junction contained 4 bases not matched to a gene. The chain's CDR3 is CAISESVLAGSYEQYF. CDR3 DNA: TGTGCCATCAGTGAGTCGGTTCTAGCGGGCTCCTACGAGCAGTACTTC.

This chain uses TRBV19 with TRBJ1-2; D is ambiguous. V shed 8 bases and J shed 2 bases, with 12 bases lying between them. Germline CDR1 is LNHDA and CDR2 is SQIVND (reference sequence). The CDR3 totals 13 residues. CDR3 amino acids: CASRGTENYGYTF. CDR3 in DNA: TGTGCCAGTCGAGGAACTGAAAACTATGGCTACACCTTC.

V is TRBV30 and J is TRBJ1-5; 7 nucleotides align to TRBD1. The ends lost 1 base at V and 5 bases at J; junction bases unmatched: 8. The germline CDR1 and CDR2 sequences are GTSNPN and SVGIG (reference sequence). The CDR3 spans 15 residues. The CDR3, as DNA: TGTGCCTGGAGTGGCAGGGGGAAGGGGGATCAGCCCCAGCATTTT. Translation: CAWSGRGKGDQPQHF.

The chain couples TRBV4-2 to TRBJ1-6; 8 bases match TRBD1. V gave up 3 bases and J gave up 10 bases; unmatched junction bases: 8. Per the germline V gene, CDR1 is LGHNA and CDR2 is YNFKEQ. The CDR3 covers 15 residues. CDR3 sequence reads: CASSQTGATGSPLHF. In DNA form, the CDR3 reads TGTGCCAGCAGCCAGACAGGGGCAACGGGATCACCCCTCCACTTT.

V and J are TRBV5-4 and TRBJ1-6, with 11 bases identical to TRBD1. The CDR3 sequence is 15 residues long. Germline-derived CDR1 and CDR2 are SGHNT and YYREEE (reference sequence). After removal of 3 bases from V and 8 bases from J, the junction contained 4 bases not matched to a gene. In DNA form, the CDR3 reads TGTGCCAGCAGCTCGGGGGGACAGGGGGATTCACCCCTCCACTTT. It yields the protein CASSSGGQGDSPLHF.

This sequence joins TRBV29-1 and TRBJ1-1; 12 bases agree with TRBD1. The germline CDR1 and CDR2 sequences are SQVTM and ANQGSEA. V trimming: 6 bases; J trimming: 4 bases; junction bases outside the gene matches: 3. This CDR3 spans 13 amino acids. For the CDR3, the DNA is TGCAGCGTGGGACAGGGGGCGGGCACTGAAGCTTTCTTT. It encodes CSVGQGAGTEAFF.

The CDR3 sequence: CASSESRTSVSYEQYF. In DNA, the CDR3 is TGCGCCAGCAGTGAGTCGCGGACTAGCGTCTCCTACGAGCAGTACTTC. The genes are TRBV10-2 and TRBJ2-7, with TRBD2 matching 9 bases. V gave up 0 bases and J gave up 0 bases; unmatched junction bases: 3. The CDR3 length is 16 residues. Germline CDR1 reads WSHSY; CDR2 reads SAAADI.

The rearrangement joins TRBV6-1 to TRBJ2-4, with no clear D. Germline CDR1 and CDR2: MNHNS and SASEGT. The CDR3 length is 10 residues. V gave up 4 bases and J gave up 13 bases, with 8 bases separating them. The CDR3 region is CASSGSRQYF. The CDR3 nucleotides read TGTGCCAGCAGTGGCTCGCGCCAGTACTTC.

The gene calls are TRBV7-9 and TRBJ2-1; TRBD2 agrees at 11 bases. Germline assignment: CDR1 SEHNR and CDR2 FQNEAQ (reference sequence). The V gene end was trimmed by 5 bases and the J gene end by 6 bases; junction bases not matched to a gene: 12. The CDR3 extends over 17 amino acids. The CDR3 coding sequence is TGTGCCAGCAGCCTCCAGACCACTAGCGGGAGTAGCAATGAGCAGTTCTTC. Amino acids: CASSLQTTSGSSNEQFF. The whole variable domain, filled in from reference TRBV7-9 and TRBJ2-1, reads DTGVSQNPRHKITKRGQNVTFRCDPISEHNRLYWYRQTLGQGPEFLTYFQNEAQLEKSRLLSDRFSAERPKGSFSTLEIQRTEQGDSAMYLCASSLQTTSGSSNEQFFGPGTRLTVL.

This clone occurred a few times. The chain is built from TRBV5-3 and TRBJ2-7; TRBD1 matches at 11 bases. TRBV5-3 is assigned to the ORF class and has an uncertain function. The CDR3 sequence is 14 residues long. The trim removed 5 bases at V and 5 bases at J, leaving 6 bases unmatched. The CDR3 sequence: CARSFGQGANEQYF. CDR3 nucleotide sequence: TGTGCCAGAAGTTTTGGACAGGGGGCGAACGAGCAGTACTTC.

V is TRBV19 and J is TRBJ1-1; 7 bases fit TRBD1. Germline loops: CDR1 LNHDA, CDR2 SQIVND (reference sequence). The V and J ends lost 0 bases and 4 bases, in that order; junction bases with no gene match: 5. This CDR3 has 15 residues. CDR3 region: CASSIDGTVSTEAFF. CDR3 nucleotide sequence: TGTGCCAGTAGTATAGATGGGACAGTATCCACTGAAGCTTTCTTT.

This sequence joins TRBV5-1 and TRBJ2-2; 7 bases align to TRBD1. J lost 0 bases, V lost 2 bases, and 4 bases had no gene match. The CDR3 covers 16 residues. CDR1 and CDR2 (germline): SGHRS, YFSETQ. CDR3 amino acids: CASSFRTGSNTGELFF. CDR3 DNA: TGCGCCAGCAGCTTCCGGACAGGATCGAACACCGGGGAGCTGTTTTTT.

Note on this clone: The sample has other DNA sequences that encode this CDR3 too. The chain uses TRBV7-8 and TRBJ1-3; possible D gene TRBD1, 5 bases. This CDR3 has 14 amino acids. Germline V CDR1 and CDR2: SGHVS, FQNEAQ. With 3 bases removed from V and 3 bases from J, the gap between germline ends came to 9 bases. The CDR3 loop reads CASSFREGGNTIYF. In nucleotides, the CDR3 is TGTGCCAGCAGCTTCAGGGAGGGTGGAAACACCATATATTTT. Full variable domain (missing parts from reference TRBV7-8 and TRBJ1-3): GAGVSQSPRYKVAKRGQDVALRCDPISGHVSLFWYQQALGQGPEFLTYFQNEAQLDKSGLPSDRFFAERPEGSVSTLKIQRTQQEDSAVYLCASSFREGGNTIYFGEGSWLTVV.

This rearrangement joins TRBV6-4 to TRBJ2-5; TRBD2 is a possible D gene (6 bases). The CDR3 sequence is 15 residues long. The V and J ends lost 3 bases and 4 bases respectively, with 15 bases between them. Germline V gives CDR1 MRHNA, CDR2 SNTAGT. Here the CDR3 reads CASSEGGSLTETQYF. In DNA, the CDR3 is TGTGCCAGCAGTGAGGGAGGATCTTTAACAGAGACCCAGTACTTC.

The rearrangement joins TRBV4-2 to TRBJ2-5, with a tentative D call TRBD2 (5 bases). Trimming pared 0 bases from V and 2 bases from J, leaving 7 bases between. The length of the CDR3 is 14 residues. Germline V gene lookup returns CDR1 LGHNA and CDR2 YNFKEQ. The CDR3 spells CASSQDWTQETQYF. CDR3 DNA: TGTGCCAGCAGCCAAGATTGGACTCAAGAGACCCAGTACTTC.